This T cell receptor (beta chain) was obtained from a study of T cell responses to AZD1222 COVID-19 vaccine. Study-level points and caveats: Most donors were white British and more were female, and clonal diversity was possibly underestimated. Of the AZD1222 recipients, only five or six were seropositive at baseline. Two AZD1222 doses significantly raised spike-specific TCR breadth and depth over controls.

Clones were sequenced by immunoSEQ multiplex PCR, and TCRdb holds only the in-frame ones, with some missing. In the table there are about 170,000 clones, around 90% of which are singletons. V shed 7 bases and J 6 bases; nucleotides not matched to a gene: 8. The CDR3 extends over 12 amino acids. Germline assignment: CDR1 SQVTM and CDR2 ANQGSEA. With regard to this clone: Its target is not known.

Sample: peripheral blood, taken on day 0 of AZD1222 vaccination. This sequence originates from an adult in good health. This chain joins TRBV29-1 and TRBJ2-7; 8 positions match TRBD2. CDR3 sequence (DNA): TGCAGCGCTTCGGGACTAGATCCCGAGCAGTACTTC. Translation gives CSASGLDPEQYF.